The count of the clone carrying this T cell receptor (beta chain) is one. Its antigen is currently unknown. This entry comes from a study of PD-1 blockade in mismatch repair-deficient tumors. Study-level points and caveats: Tumor-resident clones, often absent from pretreatment blood, expanded after pembrolizumab and then contracted.

V lost 5 bases to trimming and J lost 0 bases; unmatched junction nucleotides: 5. CDR3 size: 16 residues. CDR1 is LNHDA and CDR2 is SQIVND in the germline V gene (reference sequence). The protocol was immunoSEQ multiplex PCR, while the TCRdb copy is restricted to in-frame clones and leaves out a portion. The table records 100,000 to 150,000 clones, approximately 90% of them present only once. All patients were mismatch repair deficient, assessed by either PCR or immunohistochemistry. The TCR-sequenced patients were three responders to pembrolizumab. The J gene is TRBJ1-5, the V gene TRBV19; 9 bases match TRBD1. The sequencing used peripheral blood, collected 44 weeks after starting pembrolizumab. This clonotype was sampled from an adult with mismatch repair-deficient cancer. Written as DNA, the CDR3 is TGTGCCAGTAGTCCGGGACAGGGAAATAGCAATCAGCCCCAGCATTTT. Translated: CASSPGQGNSNQPQHF.